This T cell receptor (beta chain) was observed in a study of CD8 T cells in Susac syndrome. Study-wide findings and caveats: It was acknowledged in the study that its TCR sequencing and HLA analysis involved a relatively small number of individuals.

To note about this clonotype: As yet, its antigen is unknown.

Random hexamers served to reverse transcribe about 0.45 to 1 ug RNA. The method of amplification for TCR beta CDR3 was immunoSEQ multiplex PCR, covering 54 Vbeta and 13 Jbeta. TCRdb itself ran the immunoSEQ multiplex PCR reads through MiXCR, one entry per CDR3 protein. The profile shows more than 150,000 distinct CDR3 sequences, 90% to 95% of them singletons. Sequencing of TCR beta was carried out in blood CD8+ and CD4+ T cells. Negative isolation yielded the CD8+ and CD4+ T cells, while FACS enriched the TEMRA cells. Trimming removed 1 base from V and 0 bases from J, with 4 bases in between. This CDR3 contains 14 residues. The germline CDR1 and CDR2 sequences are LGHNT and FRNRAP.

Sequenced sample: CD4+ T cells from PBMCs. The source of this sequence is a human donor in good health. This chain connects TRBV12-5 to TRBJ1-3; D is undetermined. This chain's CDR3 is CASGLAYSGNTIYF. As DNA, the CDR3 is TGTGCTAGTGGTTTGGCGTACTCTGGAAACACCATATATTTT.